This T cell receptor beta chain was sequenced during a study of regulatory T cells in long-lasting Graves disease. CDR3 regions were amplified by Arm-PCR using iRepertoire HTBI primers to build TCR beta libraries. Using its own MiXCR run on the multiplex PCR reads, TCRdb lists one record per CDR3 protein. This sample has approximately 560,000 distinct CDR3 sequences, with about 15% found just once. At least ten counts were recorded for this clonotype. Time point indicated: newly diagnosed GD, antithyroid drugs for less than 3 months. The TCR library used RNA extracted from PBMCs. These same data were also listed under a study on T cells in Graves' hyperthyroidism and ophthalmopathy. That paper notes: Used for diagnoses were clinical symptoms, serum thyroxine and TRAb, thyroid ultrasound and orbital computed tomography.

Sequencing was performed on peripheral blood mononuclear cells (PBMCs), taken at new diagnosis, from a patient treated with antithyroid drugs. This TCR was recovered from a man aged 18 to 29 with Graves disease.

The CDR3 protein is CASSLNTEVEQFF. The CDR3 DNA is TGTGCCAGCAGCCTCAACACGGAGGTTGAGCAGTTCTTC. The chain carries TRBV7-3 and TRBJ2-1; possible D gene TRBD2, 5 bases. The CDR3 has 13 amino acids. V lost 5 bases to trimming and J lost 9 bases, with 14 bases between them. The V gene's germline CDR1 is SGHTA and CDR2 FQGTGA.